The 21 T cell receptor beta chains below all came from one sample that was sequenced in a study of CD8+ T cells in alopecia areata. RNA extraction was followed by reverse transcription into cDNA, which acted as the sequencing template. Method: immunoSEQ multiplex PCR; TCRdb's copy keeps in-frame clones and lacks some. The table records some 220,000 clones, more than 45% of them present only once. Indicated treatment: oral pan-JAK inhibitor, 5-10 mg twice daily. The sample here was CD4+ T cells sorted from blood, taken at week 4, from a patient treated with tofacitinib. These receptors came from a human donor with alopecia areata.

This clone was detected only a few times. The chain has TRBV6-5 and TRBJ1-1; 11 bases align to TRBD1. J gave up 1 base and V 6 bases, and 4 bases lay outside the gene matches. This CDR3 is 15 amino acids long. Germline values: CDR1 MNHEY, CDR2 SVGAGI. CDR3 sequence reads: CASSGQGAPNTEAFF. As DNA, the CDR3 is TGTGCCAGCAGCGGACAGGGGGCGCCGAACACTGAAGCTTTCTTT.

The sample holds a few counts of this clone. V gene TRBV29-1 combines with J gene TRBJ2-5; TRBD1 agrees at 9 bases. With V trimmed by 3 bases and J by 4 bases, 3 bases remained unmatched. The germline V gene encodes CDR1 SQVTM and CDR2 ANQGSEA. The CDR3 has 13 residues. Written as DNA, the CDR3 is TGCAGCGTTGACACAGGGGGCACAGAGACCCAGTACTTC. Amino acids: CSVDTGGTETQYF. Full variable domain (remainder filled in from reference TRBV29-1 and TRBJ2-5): SAVISQKPSRDICQRGTSLTIQCQVDSQVTMMFWYRQQPGQSLTLIATANQGSEATYESGFVIDKFPISRPNLTFSTLTVSNMSPEDSSIYLCSVDTGGTETQYFGPGTRLLVL.

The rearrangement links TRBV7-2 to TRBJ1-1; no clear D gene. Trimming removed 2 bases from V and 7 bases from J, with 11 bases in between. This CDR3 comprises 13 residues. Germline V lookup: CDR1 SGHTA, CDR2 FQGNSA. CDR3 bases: TGTGCCAGCAGCTTAATTGCGAGGATTGAAGCTTTCTTT. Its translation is CASSLIARIEAFF.

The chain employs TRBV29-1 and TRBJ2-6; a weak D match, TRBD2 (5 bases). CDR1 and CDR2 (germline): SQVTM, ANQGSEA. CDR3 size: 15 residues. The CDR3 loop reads CSAGIAGAGANVLTF. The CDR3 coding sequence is TGCAGTGCTGGGATCGCCGGGGCTGGGGCCAACGTCCTGACTTTC.

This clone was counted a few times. The DNA of the CDR3 is TGTGCCAGCAGCCGACAGGGGACCAACTATGGCTACACCTTC. Protein product: CASSRQGTNYGYTF. This chain links TRBV7-9 with TRBJ1-2, with TRBD1 identical over 8 bases. J lost 2 bases, V lost 5 bases, and 4 bases had no gene match. Per the germline V gene, CDR1 is SEHNR and CDR2 is FQNEAQ (reference sequence). This CDR3 contains 14 residues.

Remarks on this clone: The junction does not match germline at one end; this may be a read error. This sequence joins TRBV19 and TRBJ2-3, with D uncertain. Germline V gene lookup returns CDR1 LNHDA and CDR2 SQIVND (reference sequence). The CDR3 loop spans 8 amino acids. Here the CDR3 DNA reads TGCCCCCGGAATACGCAGTATTTT. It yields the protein CPRNTQYF. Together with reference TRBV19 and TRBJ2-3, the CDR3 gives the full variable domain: DGGITQSPKYLFRKEGQNVTLSCEQNLNHDAMYWYRQDPGQGLRLIYYSQIVNDFQKGDIAEGYSVSREKKESFPLTVTSAQKNPTAFYLCPRNTQYFGPGTRLTVL.

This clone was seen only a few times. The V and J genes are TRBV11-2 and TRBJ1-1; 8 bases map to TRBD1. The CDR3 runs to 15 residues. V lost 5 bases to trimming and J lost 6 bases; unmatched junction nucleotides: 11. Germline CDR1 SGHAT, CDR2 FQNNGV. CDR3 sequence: CASSGPGQGSPEAFF. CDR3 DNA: TGTGCCAGCAGCGGACCAGGACAGGGATCCCCTGAAGCTTTCTTT.

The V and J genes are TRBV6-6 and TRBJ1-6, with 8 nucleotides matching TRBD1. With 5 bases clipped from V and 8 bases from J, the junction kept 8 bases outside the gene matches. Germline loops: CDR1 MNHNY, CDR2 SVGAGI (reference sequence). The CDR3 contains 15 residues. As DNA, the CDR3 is TGTGCCAGCAGTACATCGGACAGGGCGGATTCACCCCTCCACTTT. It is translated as CASSTSDRADSPLHF.

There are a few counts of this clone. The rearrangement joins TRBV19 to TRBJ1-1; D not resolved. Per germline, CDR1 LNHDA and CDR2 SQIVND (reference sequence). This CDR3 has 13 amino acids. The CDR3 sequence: CDLLPLLGTEAFF. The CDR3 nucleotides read TGTGATCTTTTGCCATTGTTGGGCACTGAAGCTTTCTTT.

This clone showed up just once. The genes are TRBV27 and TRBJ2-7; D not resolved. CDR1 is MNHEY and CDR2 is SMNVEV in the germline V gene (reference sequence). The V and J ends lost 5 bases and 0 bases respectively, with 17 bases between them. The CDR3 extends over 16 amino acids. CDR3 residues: CASSPQWATASYEQYF. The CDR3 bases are TGTGCCAGCAGTCCCCAGTGGGCGACCGCCTCCTACGAGCAGTACTTC.

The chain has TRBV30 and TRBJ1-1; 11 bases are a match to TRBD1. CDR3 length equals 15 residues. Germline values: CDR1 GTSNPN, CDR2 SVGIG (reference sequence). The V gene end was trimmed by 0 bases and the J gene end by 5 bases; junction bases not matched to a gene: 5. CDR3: CAWSVRDRGRTEAFF. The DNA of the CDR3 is TGTGCCTGGAGTGTAAGGGACAGGGGGAGGACTGAAGCTTTCTTT.

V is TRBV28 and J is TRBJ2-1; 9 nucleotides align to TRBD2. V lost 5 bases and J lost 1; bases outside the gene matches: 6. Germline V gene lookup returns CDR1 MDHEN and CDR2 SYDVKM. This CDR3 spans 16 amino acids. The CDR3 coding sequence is TGTGCCAGCAGTGAAGCGGGGGGCAGATCCTACAATGAGCAGTTCTTC. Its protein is CASSEAGGRSYNEQFF.

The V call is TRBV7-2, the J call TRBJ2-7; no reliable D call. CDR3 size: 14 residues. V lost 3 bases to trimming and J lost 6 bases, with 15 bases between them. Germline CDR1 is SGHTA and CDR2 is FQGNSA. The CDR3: CASSFGNLYTEQYF. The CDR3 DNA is TGTGCCAGCAGCTTTGGGAACTTATATACCGAGCAGTACTTC. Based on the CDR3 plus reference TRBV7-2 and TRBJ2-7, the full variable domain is GAGVSQSPSNKVTEKGKDVELRCDPISGHTALYWYRQSLGQGLEFLIYFQGNSAPDKSGLPSDRFSAERTGGSVSTLTIQRTQQEDSAVYLCASSFGNLYTEQYFGPGTRLTVT.

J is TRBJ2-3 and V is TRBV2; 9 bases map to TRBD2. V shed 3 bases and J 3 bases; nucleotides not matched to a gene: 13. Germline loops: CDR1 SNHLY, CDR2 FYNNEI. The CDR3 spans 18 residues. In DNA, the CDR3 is TGTGCCAGCAGTGACCCCCGAAGCCTAGCGGGGATAACAGATACGCAGTATTTT. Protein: CASSDPRSLAGITDTQYF.

CDR3 amino acids: CSLRAINGYTF. In nucleotides, the CDR3 is TGCAGCCTCAGGGCGATTAATGGCTACACCTTC. V usage is TRBV29-1 and J usage is TRBJ1-2; D possibly corresponds to TRBD1 (5 bases). CDR1 SQVTM and CDR2 ANQGSEA come from the germline V gene. This CDR3 spans 11 amino acids. Trimming left V 8 bases short and J 6 bases short, with 13 bases between.

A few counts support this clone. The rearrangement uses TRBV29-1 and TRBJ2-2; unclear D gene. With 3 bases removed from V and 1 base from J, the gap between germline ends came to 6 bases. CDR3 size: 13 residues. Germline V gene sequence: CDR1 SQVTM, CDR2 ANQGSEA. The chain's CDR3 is CSVDIGNTGELFF. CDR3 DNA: TGCAGCGTTGATATTGGGAACACCGGGGAGCTGTTTTTT.

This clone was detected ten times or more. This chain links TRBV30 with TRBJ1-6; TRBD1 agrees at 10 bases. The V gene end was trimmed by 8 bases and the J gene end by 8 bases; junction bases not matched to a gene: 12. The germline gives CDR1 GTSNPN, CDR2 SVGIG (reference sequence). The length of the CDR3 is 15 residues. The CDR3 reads CAKRDRGTVDSPLHF. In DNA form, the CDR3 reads TGTGCCAAACGGGACAGGGGTACGGTTGATTCACCCCTCCACTTT.

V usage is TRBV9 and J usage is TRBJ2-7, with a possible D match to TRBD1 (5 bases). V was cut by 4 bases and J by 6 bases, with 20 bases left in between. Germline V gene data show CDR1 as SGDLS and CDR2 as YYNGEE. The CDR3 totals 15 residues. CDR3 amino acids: CASSTPGNPMGEQYF. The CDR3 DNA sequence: TGTGCCAGCAGCACCCCAGGGAACCCTATGGGCGAGCAGTACTTC.

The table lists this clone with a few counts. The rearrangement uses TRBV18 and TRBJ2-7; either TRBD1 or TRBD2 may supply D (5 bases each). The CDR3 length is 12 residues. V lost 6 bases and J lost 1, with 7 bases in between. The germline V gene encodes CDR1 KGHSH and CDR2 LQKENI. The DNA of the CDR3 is TGTGCCAGCTCGGGGGATTCCTACGAGCAGTACTTC. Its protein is CASSGDSYEQYF.

The chain's CDR3 is CAWSTGDNQPQHF. The CDR3 DNA reads TGTGCCTGGTCGACAGGAGACAATCAGCCCCAGCATTTT. The J gene is TRBJ1-5, the V gene TRBV30, with D possibly TRBD1 on 6 matching bases. CDR1 and CDR2 from the germline V gene are GTSNPN and SVGIG (reference sequence). The CDR3 covers 13 residues. V was cut by 5 bases and J by 3 bases, with 11 bases left in between.

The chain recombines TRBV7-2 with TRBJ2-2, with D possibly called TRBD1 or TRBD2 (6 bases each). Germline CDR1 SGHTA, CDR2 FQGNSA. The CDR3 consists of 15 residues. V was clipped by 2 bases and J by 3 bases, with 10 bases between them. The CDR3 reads CASSLFRGDTGELFF. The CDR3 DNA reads TGTGCCAGCAGCTTATTTAGGGGGGACACCGGGGAGCTGTTTTTT.